This TCR beta chain originates from a study of blood T cell repertoires in COVID-19. Study information: Sites across the United States, Italy and Spain contributed samples from acute and convalescent COVID-19. PBMCs, B-cell-depleted T cells, or T cells were the source of the cDNA or gDNA that made up the material.

V lost 9 bases to trimming and J lost 3 bases, with 15 bases between them. The germline V gene has CDR1 SGHRS and CDR2 YFSETQ. CDR3 length: 13 residues. Authors' processing steps: Cell counts per sample came from amplifying reference gene primers. Repertoires were generated with immunoSEQ multiplex PCR, while TCRdb's copy carries only in-frame clones and drops some. The V and J calls and clone size were taken over from that table, and D and trimming were inferred from the DNA. The sample records 95,000 to 150,000 clones, approximately 80% being singletons. This clone has a single count. Sample: peripheral blood. The clonotype comes from a woman between 65 and 79 years old with acute or convalescent COVID-19. The chain couples TRBV5-1 to TRBJ2-5; a possible D gene is TRBD2 (5 bases). In DNA, the CDR3 is TGCGCCACCAAGACACCCGGGGAAGAGACCCAGTACTTC. As protein: CATKTPGEETQYF.